A selection of T cell receptor beta chains follows, all from one sample in a study of vaccination effects on CD4 cells after COVID-19. Sequencing was performed with immunoSEQ multiplex PCR; in TCRdb, only in-frame clones are kept and a portion is missing. The sample contains around 35,000 clones, 65% to 70% of which appear only once. For these receptors, no antigen is known. Sequenced here: CD4+ T cells from PBMCs cultured without peptide, sampled before COVID-19 vaccination. Receptors originate from a human donor who received a COVID-19 vaccine. Each CDR3 is given with its conserved first and last residue. Each record gives: V gene, D gene, J gene, clone size, CDR3 protein, CDR3 DNA. D genes are given only for firm matches. Clone size is not always given. Where it is, it says once, few, many or a class for expanded clones.

>TRBV6-5|NA|TRBJ1-2|medium-sized
CASSYSRQSNYGYTF
TGTGCCAGCAGTTACTCGCGACAGTCTAACTATGGCTACACCTTC
>TRBV30|NA|TRBJ2-7|NA
CAWKEWENSSEQYF
TGTGCCTGGAAGGAGTGGGAGAATTCTTCCGAGCAGTACTTC
>TRBV6-5|NA|TRBJ2-5|NA
CASSYGGPETQYF
TGTGCCAGCAGTTACGGGGGTCCAGAGACCCAGTACTTC
>TRBV5-1|NA|TRBJ2-1|NA
CASSLRTVNNEQFF
TGCGCCAGCAGCTTACGGACAGTTAACAATGAGCAGTTCTTC
>TRBV19|TRBD1|TRBJ2-2|NA
CATIPGQGKDGELFF
TGTGCCACCATCCCGGGACAGGGGAAGGACGGGGAGCTGTTTTTT
>TRBV6-5|NA|TRBJ1-1|few
CASMGDEGQAFF
TGTGCCAGCATGGGGGACGAGGGGCAAGCTTTCTTT
>TRBV5-1|TRBD1|TRBJ1-5|NA
CASSLQGGSNQPQHF
TGCGCCAGCAGCTTGCAGGGGGGAAGCAATCAGCCCCAGCATTTT
>TRBV19|NA|TRBJ2-2|medium-sized
CASSIPAWENTGELFF
TGTGCCAGTAGTATCCCAGCGTGGGAGAACACCGGGGAGCTGTTTTTT
>TRBV5-1|TRBD2|TRBJ2-2|NA
CASSLGGRNTGELFF
TGCGCCAGCAGCTTGGGCGGGAGGAACACCGGGGAGCTGTTTTTT
>TRBV5-8|NA|TRBJ1-1|NA
CASSLSRDTEAFF
TGTGCCAGCAGCTTATCGAGGGACACTGAAGCTTTCTTT
>TRBV14|NA|TRBJ2-1|NA
CASSQLNEQFF
TGTGCCAGCAGCCAACTCAATGAGCAGTTCTTC
>TRBV2|NA|TRBJ1-2|NA
CASNAGVEGYGYTF
TGTGCCAGCAATGCAGGGGTTGAGGGCTATGGCTACACCTTC
>TRBV6-4|TRBD2|TRBJ2-1|NA
CASSDLGTSGSYEQFF
TGTGCCAGCAGTGACTTGGGGACTAGCGGGAGCTATGAGCAGTTCTTC
>TRBV14|NA|TRBJ2-7|NA
CASSHTDRTYEQYF
TGTGCCAGCAGCCACACGGACCGAACCTACGAGCAGTACTTC
>TRBV4-2|TRBD2|TRBJ2-5|NA
CASSPRLAGTWQETQYF
TGTGCCAGCAGCCCTCGACTAGCGGGGACGTGGCAAGAGACCCAGTACTTC
>TRBV27|NA|TRBJ2-2|few
CASGRIRQSNTGELFF
TGTGCCAGCGGCAGAATAAGACAGTCGAACACCGGGGAGCTGTTTTTT
>TRBV27|NA|TRBJ2-7|few
CASSLGFGAGTSYEQYF
TGTGCCAGCAGTTTAGGGTTTGGGGCAGGGACATCTTACGAGCAGTACTTC
>TRBV19|TRBD1|TRBJ1-2|NA
CASSTDRGRWTYGYTF
TGTGCCAGTAGTACGGACAGGGGGCGCTGGACCTATGGCTACACCTTC
>TRBV18|NA|TRBJ1-2|NA
CASSPPVGGLTNYGYTF
TGTGCCAGCTCACCACCGGTGGGAGGCCTGACTAACTATGGCTACACCTTC
>TRBV6-5|TRBD1|TRBJ2-7|NA
CASGRTGPTYEQYF
TGTGCCAGCGGAAGGACAGGTCCCACCTACGAGCAGTACTTC
>TRBV11-2|NA|TRBJ1-1|few
CASTLAGVTEAFF
TGTGCCAGCACCCTTGCGGGGGTCACTGAAGCTTTCTTT
>TRBV11-2|NA|TRBJ2-5|NA
CASSLELAGETQYF
TGTGCCAGCAGCTTAGAACTAGCTGGAGAGACCCAGTACTTC
>TRBV7-6|NA|TRBJ2-3|NA
CASSLLVSGGADTQYF
TGTGCCAGCAGCTTACTTGTGTCGGGGGGCGCAGATACGCAGTATTTT
>TRBV27|NA|TRBJ2-5|NA
CASRDSYQETQYF
TGTGCCAGCAGGGACAGTTACCAAGAGACCCAGTACTTC
>TRBV5-1|NA|TRBJ2-1|NA
CASSGGSREQFF
TGCGCCAGCAGCGGGGGGAGTCGTGAGCAGTTCTTC
>TRBV5-4|NA|TRBJ2-7|few
CASSLDGFYEQYF
TGTGCCAGCAGCTTGGACGGATTCTACGAGCAGTACTTC
>TRBV4-1|NA|TRBJ1-1|NA
CASSHYRVTSEAFF
TGCGCCAGCAGCCACTACAGGGTGACCTCTGAAGCTTTCTTT
>TRBV4-1|NA|TRBJ1-1|NA
CASSQALMGGGGTEAFF
TGCGCCAGCAGCCAAGCTCTCATGGGAGGCGGCGGCACTGAAGCTTTCTTT
>TRBV5-4|NA|TRBJ2-1|NA
CASSSHHRQLNEQFF
TGTGCCAGCAGCTCCCATCATCGACAGCTAAATGAGCAGTTCTTC
>TRBV10-2|NA|TRBJ2-3|NA
CASLGGGTDTQYF
TGCGCCAGCCTAGGGGGGGGCACAGATACGCAGTATTTT
>TRBV2|NA|TRBJ1-2|few
CASGGSADLVYGYTF
TGTGCCAGCGGGGGTTCGGCGGATCTTGTCTATGGCTACACCTTC
>TRBV30|NA|TRBJ1-6|NA
CAGRKGSSYNSPLHF
TGTGCCGGCCGTAAGGGCTCCTCCTATAATTCACCCCTCCACTTT
>TRBV2|NA|TRBJ2-2|NA
CANNPTVNTGELFF
TGTGCCAACAATCCGACAGTAAACACCGGGGAGCTGTTTTTT
>TRBV5-1|NA|TRBJ2-1|NA
CASSLGRADNEQFF
TGCGCCAGCAGCTTGGGCAGGGCAGACAATGAGCAGTTCTTC
>TRBV11-2|NA|TRBJ1-3|NA
CASRRGGAGNTIYF
TGTGCCAGCAGAAGAGGGGGGGCAGGAAACACCATATATTTT
>TRBV15|NA|TRBJ2-7|NA
CATSRVFGTTHEQYF
TGTGCCACCAGCAGAGTGTTCGGGACCACCCACGAGCAGTACTTC
>TRBV30|NA|TRBJ1-1|NA
CAWSKRQIMNTEAFF
TGTGCCTGGAGTAAGCGACAGATCATGAACACTGAAGCTTTCTTT
>TRBV7-9|NA|TRBJ2-2|NA
CASSLELDTGELFF
TGTGCCAGCAGCTTAGAGCTCGACACCGGGGAGCTGTTTTTT
>TRBV12-3/TRBV12-4|NA|TRBJ2-7|NA
CASSSQGIYEQYF
TGTGCCAGCAGTTCCCAGGGCATCTACGAGCAGTACTTC
>TRBV7-2|NA|TRBJ1-4|NA
CASSLALRAVDEKLFF
TGTGCCAGCAGCTTAGCGTTGAGGGCAGTAGATGAAAAACTGTTTTTT
>TRBV7-2|NA|TRBJ2-2|once
CASSLVRINTGELFF
TGTGCCAGCAGCTTAGTGAGGATCAACACCGGGGAGCTGTTTTTT
>TRBV4-2|NA|TRBJ1-4|few
CASSQQATNEKLFF
TGTGCCAGCAGCCAACAGGCAACTAATGAAAAACTGTTTTTT
>TRBV6-4|TRBD2|TRBJ2-2|NA
CASSDASGNTGELFF
TGTGCCAGCAGTGACGCTAGCGGGAACACCGGGGAGCTGTTTTTT
>TRBV4-1|NA|TRBJ2-3|NA
CASSHRTRGGEQGNTQYF
TGCGCCAGCAGCCACCGTACCCGGGGGGGCGAACAGGGGAATACGCAGTATTTT
>TRBV18|NA|TRBJ1-2|NA
CASSPYTQVTPPPNYGYTF
TGTGCCAGCTCACCATACACTCAGGTTACACCACCTCCTAACTATGGCTACACCTTC